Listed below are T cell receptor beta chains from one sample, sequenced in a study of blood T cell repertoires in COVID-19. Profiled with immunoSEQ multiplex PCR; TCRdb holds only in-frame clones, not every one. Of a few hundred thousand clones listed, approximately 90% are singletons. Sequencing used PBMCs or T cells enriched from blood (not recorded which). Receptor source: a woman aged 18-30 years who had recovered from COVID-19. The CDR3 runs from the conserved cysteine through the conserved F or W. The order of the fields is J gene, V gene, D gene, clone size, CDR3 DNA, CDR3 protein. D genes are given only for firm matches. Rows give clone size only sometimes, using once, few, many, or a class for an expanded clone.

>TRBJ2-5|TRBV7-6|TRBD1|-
TGTGCCAGCAGCTTAAGGCGGACAGGGCGGGAGACCCAGTACTTC
CASSLRRTGRETQYF
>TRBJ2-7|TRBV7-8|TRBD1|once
TGTGCCAGCAGCTGGGGACAGGGGGCGAACGAGCAGTACTTC
CASSWGQGANEQYF
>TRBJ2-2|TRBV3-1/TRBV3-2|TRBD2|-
TGTGCCAGCAGCCAAAGCGGGAGCGGCGGGGAGCTGTTTTTT
CASSQSGSGGELFF
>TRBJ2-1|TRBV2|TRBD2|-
TGTGCCAGCAGTGACCGCGGGAGGGCCCGGTTCTTC
CASSDRGRARFF
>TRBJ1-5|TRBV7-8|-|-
TGTGCCAGCAGCCGAGACACTATGATCAATCAGCCCCAGCATTTT
CASSRDTMINQPQHF
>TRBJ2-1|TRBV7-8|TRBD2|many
TGTGCCAGCAGCTTAAGGGCGACTAGCGGGCCCTTTCGGTACAATGAGCAGTTCTTC
CASSLRATSGPFRYNEQFF
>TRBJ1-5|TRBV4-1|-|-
TGCGCCAGCAGCCAAGCAGAAAACAGACCTAATCAGCCCCAGCATTTT
CASSQAENRPNQPQHF
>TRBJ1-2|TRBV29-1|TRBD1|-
TGCAGCGTTCGCTTCCGGGACAGGGGATCGGTCTATGGCTACACCTTC
CSVRFRDRGSVYGYTF
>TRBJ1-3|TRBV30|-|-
TGTGCCTGGAGTGTAGACGGGGGACGATGGGGAAACACCATATATTTT
CAWSVDGGRWGNTIYF
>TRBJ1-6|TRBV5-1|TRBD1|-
TGCGCCAGCAGCTTGGGACAGGGGAGATCCTATAATTCACCCCTCCACTTT
CASSLGQGRSYNSPLHF
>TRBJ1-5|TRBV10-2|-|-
TGCGCCAGCAGTGAGCGTCAGGTCGATCAGCCCCAGCATTTT
CASSERQVDQPQHF
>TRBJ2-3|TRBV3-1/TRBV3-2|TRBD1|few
TGTGCCAGCAGCACAGGGGGCGCGACAGATACGCAGTATTTT
CASSTGGATDTQYF
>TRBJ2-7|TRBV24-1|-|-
TGTGCCACCAGTGAGTACACAGGGCGAGGTTACGAGCAGTACTTC
CATSEYTGRGYEQYF
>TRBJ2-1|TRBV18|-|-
TGTGCCAGCTCCCCGACAGGGACTAGGAGATTCTACAATGAGCAGTTCTTC
CASSPTGTRRFYNEQFF
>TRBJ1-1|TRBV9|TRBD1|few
TGTGCCAGCAGCGTGGGGACAGCTAACACTGAAGCTTTCTTT
CASSVGTANTEAFF
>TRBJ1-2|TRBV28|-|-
TGTGCCAGCAGTTTATTGTGGGAGGGTGGCTACACCTTC
CASSLLWEGGYTF
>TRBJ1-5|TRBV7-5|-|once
TGTGTCAGAAGCTTACGCAGGGGAAATCAGCCCCAGCATTTT
CVRSLRRGNQPQHF
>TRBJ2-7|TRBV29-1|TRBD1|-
TGCAGCGTGACGACAGGGCTCCACGAGCAGTACTTC
CSVTTGLHEQYF
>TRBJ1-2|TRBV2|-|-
TGTGCCAGCAGTACCCGGGCGGGGTTCGACTATGGCTACACCTTC
CASSTRAGFDYGYTF
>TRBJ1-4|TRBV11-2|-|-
TGTGCCAGCAGCTTAGCACAGGTGAAAAAACTGTTTTTT
CASSLAQVKKLFF
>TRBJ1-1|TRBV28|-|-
TGTGCCAGTCTTACAGGGCAGAACACTGAAGCTTTCTTT
CASLTGQNTEAFF
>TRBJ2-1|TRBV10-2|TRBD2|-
TGCGCCAGCAGTGAGCACGCCCTCCGGGGGGATTACAATGAGCAGTTCTTC
CASSEHALRGDYNEQFF
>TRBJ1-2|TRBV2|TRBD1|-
TGTGCCAGCGGAGACAGGGGCCACTATGGCTACACCTTC
CASGDRGHYGYTF
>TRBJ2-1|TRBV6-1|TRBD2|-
TGTGCCAGCAGTGAAGGGCTAGCGGGTGAGCAGTTCTTC
CASSEGLAGEQFF
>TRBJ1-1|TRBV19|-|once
TGTGCCAGTAGTATAAGGTGGCAGGGGACGAACACTGAAGCTTTCTTT
CASSIRWQGTNTEAFF
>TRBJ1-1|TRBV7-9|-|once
TGTGCCAGCAGCTCGTCCCTGAACACTGAAGCTTTCTTT
CASSSSLNTEAFF
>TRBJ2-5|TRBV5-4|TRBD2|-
TGTGCCAGCAGCTTGAAGCGGGAGGTCCAAGAGACCCAGTACTTC
CASSLKREVQETQYF
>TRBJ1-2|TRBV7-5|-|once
TGTGCCAGAAGCCCAGGGGGGAACAGGGTAAGCGGCGGCTACACCTTC
CARSPGGNRVSGGYTF
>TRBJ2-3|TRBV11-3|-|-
TGTGCCAGCAGCTTAGGACAGTCAGGCACAGATACGCAGTATTTT
CASSLGQSGTDTQYF
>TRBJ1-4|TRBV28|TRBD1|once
TGTGCCAGCCGTACAGGGGGGGAAAAACTGTTTTTT
CASRTGGEKLFF
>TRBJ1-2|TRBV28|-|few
TGTGCCAGCTGCTCTGAGGGAGAGGGAGACTATGGCTACACCTTC
CASCSEGEGDYGYTF
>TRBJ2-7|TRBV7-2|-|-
TGTGCCAGCACAACGGCGGAATCTTCCTACGAGCAGTACTTC
CASTTAESSYEQYF
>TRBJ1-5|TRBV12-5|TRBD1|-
TGTGCTAGTGGTTTGGTAGCCGGACAGGGGGCCCATCAGCCCCAGCATTTT
CASGLVAGQGAHQPQHF
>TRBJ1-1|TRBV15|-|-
TGTGCCACCAGCAGGGGCGGGGCTGAAGCTTTCTTT
CATSRGGAEAFF
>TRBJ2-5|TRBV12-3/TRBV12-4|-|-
TGTGCCAGCAGCCAGGGGGAGACCCAGTACTTC
CASSQGETQYF
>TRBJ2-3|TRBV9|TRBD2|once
TGTGCCAGCAGCGTAGGAGAAGGGACTAGCGGGAGTGGTTGGGATACGCAGTATTTT
CASSVGEGTSGSGWDTQYF
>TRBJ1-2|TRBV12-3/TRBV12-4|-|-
TGTGCCAGCAGCGGCAGTAGACTCTATGGCTACACCTTC
CASSGSRLYGYTF
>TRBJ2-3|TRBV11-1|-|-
TGTGCCAGCAGCGTTGACAGATATACGCAGTATTTT
CASSVDRYTQYF
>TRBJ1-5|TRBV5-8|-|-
TGTGCCAGCGGCTTAAACAGGGCACAGCCCCAGCATTTT
CASGLNRAQPQHF
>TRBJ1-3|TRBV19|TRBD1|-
TGTGCCAGCACCCAGGGGGCAAATGGTTGGAACACCATATATTTT
CASTQGANGWNTIYF
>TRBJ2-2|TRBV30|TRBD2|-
TGTGCCTGGGGGACTAGCGGGGGGTTCGCGAACACCGGGGAGCTGTTTTTT
CAWGTSGGFANTGELFF
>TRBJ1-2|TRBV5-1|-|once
TGCGCCAGCAGCTTGTCGCGAGACGGGGAGGGCTACACCTTC
CASSLSRDGEGYTF
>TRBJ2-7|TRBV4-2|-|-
TGTGCCAGCAGCCAAGATAACGGAGCCTACGAGCAGTACTTC
CASSQDNGAYEQYF
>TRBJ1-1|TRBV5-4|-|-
TGTGCCAGCAGCTTGGATCCAGGGAAGATGAACACTGAAGCTTTCTTT
CASSLDPGKMNTEAFF
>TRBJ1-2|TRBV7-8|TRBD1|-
TGTGCCAGCAGCCAGGGACAGGGGAACTATGGCTACACCTTC
CASSQGQGNYGYTF
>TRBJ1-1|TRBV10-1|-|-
TGCGCCAGCAGTGAGGGGCAGATGGCTGAAGCTTTCTTT
CASSEGQMAEAFF
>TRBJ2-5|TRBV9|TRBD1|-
TGTGCCAGCAGCCCAACGGGACAGACCAAAGAGACCCAGTACTTC
CASSPTGQTKETQYF
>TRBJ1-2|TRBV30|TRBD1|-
TGTGCCTGGACCCCCGGGACAGCGAACGGCTACACCTTC
CAWTPGTANGYTF
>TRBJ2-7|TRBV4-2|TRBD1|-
TGTGCCAGCAGCGCCCCACAGGGGCAGAGCTCCTACGAGCAGTACTTC
CASSAPQGQSSYEQYF
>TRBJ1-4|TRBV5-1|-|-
TGCGCCAGCAGCTTGGCTCTCCGGGAGGGAGAAAAACTGTTTTTT
CASSLALREGEKLFF
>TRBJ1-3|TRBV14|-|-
TGTGCCAGCAGCCAAAGTAAGGGGCTACCCTTTGGAAACACCATATATTTT
CASSQSKGLPFGNTIYF
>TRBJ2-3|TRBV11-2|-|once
TGTGCCAGCAGCGAGGCGGGGCAGGTTGCAGATACGCAGTATTTT
CASSEAGQVADTQYF
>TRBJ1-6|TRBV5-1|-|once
TGCGCCAGCAGCTTGGAAGTTACGAGCTCCTATAATTCACCCCTCCACTTT
CASSLEVTSSYNSPLHF
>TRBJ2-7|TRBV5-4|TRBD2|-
TGTGCCAGCAGCTTGGTTTGGACTAGCCCCAGCGAGCAGTACTTC
CASSLVWTSPSEQYF